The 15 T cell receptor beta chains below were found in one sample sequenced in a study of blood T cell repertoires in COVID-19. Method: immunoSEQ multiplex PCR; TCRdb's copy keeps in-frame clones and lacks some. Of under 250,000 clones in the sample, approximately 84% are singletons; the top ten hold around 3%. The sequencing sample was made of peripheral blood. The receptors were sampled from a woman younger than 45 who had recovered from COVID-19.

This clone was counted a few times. CDR3 coding DNA: TGCGCCAGCAGCTGGGAGACAGGGGGCGGCTCCTATGGGGCAGCGAACACTGAAGCTTTCTTT. Amino acids: CASSWETGGGSYGAANTEAFF. The chain couples TRBV5-1 to TRBJ1-1; 10 nucleotides match TRBD1. V shed 3 bases and J 1 base; nucleotides not matched to a gene: 21. The germline CDR1 and CDR2 sequences are SGHRS and YFSETQ. The CDR3 totals 21 residues.

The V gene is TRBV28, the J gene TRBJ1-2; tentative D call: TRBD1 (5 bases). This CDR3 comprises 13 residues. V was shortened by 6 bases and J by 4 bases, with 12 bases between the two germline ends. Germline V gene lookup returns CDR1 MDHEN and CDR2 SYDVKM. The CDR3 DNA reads TGTGCCAGCAGGTCGGGACTTCTCTATGGCTACACCTTC. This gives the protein CASRSGLLYGYTF.

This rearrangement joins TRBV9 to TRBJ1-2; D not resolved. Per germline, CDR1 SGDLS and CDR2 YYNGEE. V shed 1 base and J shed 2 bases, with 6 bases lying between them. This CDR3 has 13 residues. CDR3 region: CASSVLANYGYTF. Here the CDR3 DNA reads TGTGCCAGCAGCGTACTAGCCAACTATGGCTACACCTTC.

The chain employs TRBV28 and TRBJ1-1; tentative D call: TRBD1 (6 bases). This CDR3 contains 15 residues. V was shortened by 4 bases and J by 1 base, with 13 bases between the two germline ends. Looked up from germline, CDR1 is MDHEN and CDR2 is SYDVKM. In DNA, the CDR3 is TGTGCCAGCAGTTCCACAGGGTTCAGGAACACTGAAGCTTTCTTT. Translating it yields CASSSTGFRNTEAFF.

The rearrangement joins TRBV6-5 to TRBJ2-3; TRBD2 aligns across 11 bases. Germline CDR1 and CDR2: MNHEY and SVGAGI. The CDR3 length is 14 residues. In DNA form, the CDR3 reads TGTTACGTCCATAGCGGGAGGGCCCCTGATACGCAGTATTTT. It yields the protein CYVHSGRAPDTQYF.

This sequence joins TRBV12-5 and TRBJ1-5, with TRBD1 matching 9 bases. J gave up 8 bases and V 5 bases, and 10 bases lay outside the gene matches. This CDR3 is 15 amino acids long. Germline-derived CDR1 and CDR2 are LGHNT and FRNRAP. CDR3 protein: CASGASDRGSEPQHF. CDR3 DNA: TGTGCTAGTGGTGCAAGCGACAGGGGGAGCGAGCCCCAGCATTTT.

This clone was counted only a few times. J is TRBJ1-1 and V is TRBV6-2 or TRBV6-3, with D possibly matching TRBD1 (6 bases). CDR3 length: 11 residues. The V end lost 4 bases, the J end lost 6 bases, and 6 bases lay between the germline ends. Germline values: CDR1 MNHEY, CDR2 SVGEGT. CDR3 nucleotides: TGTGCCAGCAGTTGGGGGCCTGAAGCTTTCTTT. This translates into CASSWGPEAFF.

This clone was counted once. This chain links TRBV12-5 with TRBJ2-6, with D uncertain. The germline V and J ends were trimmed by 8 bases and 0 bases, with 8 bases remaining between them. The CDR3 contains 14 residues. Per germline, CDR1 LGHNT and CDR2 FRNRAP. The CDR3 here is CASPRDSGANVLTF. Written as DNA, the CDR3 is TGTGCTAGTCCTAGAGACTCTGGGGCCAACGTCCTGACTTTC.

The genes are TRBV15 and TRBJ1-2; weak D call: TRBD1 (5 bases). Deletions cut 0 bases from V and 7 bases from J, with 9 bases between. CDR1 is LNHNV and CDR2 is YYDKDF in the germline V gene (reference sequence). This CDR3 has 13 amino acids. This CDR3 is CATSRDREAGYTF. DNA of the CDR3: TGTGCCACCAGCAGAGACAGGGAGGCTGGCTACACCTTC.

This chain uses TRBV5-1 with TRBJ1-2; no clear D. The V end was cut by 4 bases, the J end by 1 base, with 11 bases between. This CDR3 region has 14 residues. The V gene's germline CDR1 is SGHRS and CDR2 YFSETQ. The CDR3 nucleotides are TGCGCCAGCAGCGCCTCGGGTCTTAACTATGGCTACACCTTC. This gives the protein CASSASGLNYGYTF. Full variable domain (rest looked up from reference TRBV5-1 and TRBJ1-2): KAGVTQTPRYLIKTRGQQVTLSCSPISGHRSVSWYQQTPGQGLQFLFEYFSETQRNKGNFPGRFSGRQFSNSRSEMNVSTLELGDSALYLCASSASGLNYGYTFGSGTRLTVV.

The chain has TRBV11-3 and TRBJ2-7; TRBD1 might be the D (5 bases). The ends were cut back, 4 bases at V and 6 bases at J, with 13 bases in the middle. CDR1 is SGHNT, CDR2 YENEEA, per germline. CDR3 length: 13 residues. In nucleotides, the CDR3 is TGTGCCAGCAGCTGGCAGTGGGGCGGCGAGCAGTACTTC. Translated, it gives CASSWQWGGEQYF.

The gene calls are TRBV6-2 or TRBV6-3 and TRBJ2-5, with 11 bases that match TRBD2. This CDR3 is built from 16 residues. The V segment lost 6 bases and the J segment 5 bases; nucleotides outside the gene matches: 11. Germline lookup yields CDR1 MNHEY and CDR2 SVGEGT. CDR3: CASSGTSGLLGETQYF. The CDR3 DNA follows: TGTGCCAGCAGCGGGACTAGCGGCCTCCTCGGGGAGACCCAGTACTTC.

CDR3 nucleotides: TGTGCCAGCAGCCTGTCCCCTGGACAGGGACAATCCGAGCAGTACTTC. This sequence encodes CASSLSPGQGQSEQYF. The V call is TRBV5-4, the J call TRBJ2-7; 8 bases match TRBD1. The J segment lost 6 bases and the V segment lost 4 bases, leaving 15 bases of the junction unmatched. This CDR3 contains 16 residues. Germline V gene sequence: CDR1 SGHNT, CDR2 YYREEE (reference sequence).

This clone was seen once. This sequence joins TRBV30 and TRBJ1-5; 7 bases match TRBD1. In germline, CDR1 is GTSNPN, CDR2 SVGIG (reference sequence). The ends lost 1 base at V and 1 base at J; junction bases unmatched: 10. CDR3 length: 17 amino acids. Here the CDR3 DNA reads TGTGCCTGGAGTGCAGCAGGGGGAGCCGGGAGCAATCAGCCCCAGCATTTT. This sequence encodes CAWSAAGGAGSNQPQHF.

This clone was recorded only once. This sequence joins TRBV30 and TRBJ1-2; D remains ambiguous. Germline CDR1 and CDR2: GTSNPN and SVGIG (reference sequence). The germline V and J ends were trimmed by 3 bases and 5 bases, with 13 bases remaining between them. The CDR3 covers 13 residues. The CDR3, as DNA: TGTGCCTGGAGGGCAAGACCGGGTTATGGCTACACCTTC. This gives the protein CAWRARPGYGYTF.